The 5 T cell receptor beta chains in this list originate from one sample, sequenced in a study of cytomegalovirus exposure and HLA in healthy donors. The PCR ran on 60 Vbeta and 13 Jbeta primers. Only in-frame clones appear in the TCRdb table, and some are missing; sequencing was by immunoSEQ multiplex PCR. The sample includes some 240,000 clones, around 73% of them seen just once. The sequenced sample consisted of PBMCs. Receptors were obtained from a male donor in good health and CMV-seronegative.

DNA for the CDR3: TGTGCCAGCAGCGTAACTCCCACTAGCGGCCTATACAATGAGCAGTTCTTC. This translates into CASSVTPTSGLYNEQFF. The chain recombines TRBV9 with TRBJ2-1; 8 bases agree with TRBD2. Germline assignment: CDR1 SGDLS and CDR2 YYNGEE. The CDR3 totals 17 residues. The V gene end was trimmed by 1 base and the J gene end by 4 bases; junction bases not matched to a gene: 10.

This rearrangement joins TRBV28 to TRBJ1-5; D perhaps matches TRBD1 (5 bases). The CDR3 sequence is 14 residues long. The germline gives CDR1 MDHEN, CDR2 SYDVKM. V was shortened by 5 bases and J by 0 bases, with 8 bases between the two germline ends. CDR3 residues: CASSMTASNQPQHF. The CDR3, as DNA: TGTGCCAGCAGTATGACAGCTAGCAATCAGCCCCAGCATTTT.

This chain joins TRBV28 and TRBJ2-2; the D gene is possibly TRBD2 (5 bases). Germline values: CDR1 MDHEN, CDR2 SYDVKM. Trimming removed 6 bases at V and 9 bases at J, with 17 bases between. There are 14 residues in the CDR3. CDR3 nucleotides: TGTGCCAGCAGCTCTCCGCGAGGGCACCGGGAGCTGTTTTTT. Its translation: CASSSPRGHRELFF.

A few counts support this clone. The gene calls are TRBV4-2 and TRBJ2-7, with D perhaps matching TRBD2 (5 bases). Germline values: CDR1 LGHNA, CDR2 YNFKEQ. The CDR3 is 12 residues long. V gave up 8 bases and J gave up 4 bases, with 12 bases separating them. CDR3 sequence: CASRASGYEQYF. The CDR3 bases are TGTGCCAGCCGCGCATCGGGGTACGAGCAGTACTTC.

The chain uses TRBV6-6 and TRBJ2-5; D not certain. Germline CDR1 and CDR2: MNHNY and SVGAGI (reference sequence). This CDR3 is built from 13 residues. V dropped 6 bases and J dropped 1 base, with 9 bases sitting between them. CDR3 DNA sequence: TGTGCCAGCAGCACGACTGGCCAAGAGACCCAGTACTTC. This gives the protein CASSTTGQETQYF.